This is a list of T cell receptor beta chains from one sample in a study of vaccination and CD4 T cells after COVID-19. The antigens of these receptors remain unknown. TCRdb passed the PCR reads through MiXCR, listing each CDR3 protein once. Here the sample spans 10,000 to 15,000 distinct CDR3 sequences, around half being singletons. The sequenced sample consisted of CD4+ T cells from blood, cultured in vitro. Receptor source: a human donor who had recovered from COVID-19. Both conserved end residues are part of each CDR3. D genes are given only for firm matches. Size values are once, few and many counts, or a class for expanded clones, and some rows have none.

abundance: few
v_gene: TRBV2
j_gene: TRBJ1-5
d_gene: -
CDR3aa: CASSERAENQPQHF
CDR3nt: TGTGCCAGCAGTGAAAGGGCAGAGAATCAGCCCCAGCATTTT

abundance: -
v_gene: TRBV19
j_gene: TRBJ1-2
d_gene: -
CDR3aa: CASITTGTLDYGYTF
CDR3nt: TGTGCCAGTATAACGACAGGTACCCTAGACTATGGCTACACCTTC

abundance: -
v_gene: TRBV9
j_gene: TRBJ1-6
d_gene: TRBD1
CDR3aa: CASSQSGGPRSSYNSPLHF
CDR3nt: TGTGCCAGCAGCCAATCAGGGGGGCCAAGAAGCTCCTATAATTCACCCCTCCACTTT

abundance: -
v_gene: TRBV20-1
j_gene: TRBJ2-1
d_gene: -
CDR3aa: CSGARRQGSYNEQFF
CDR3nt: TGCAGTGGGGCTCGGCGGCAGGGTTCCTACAATGAGCAGTTCTTC

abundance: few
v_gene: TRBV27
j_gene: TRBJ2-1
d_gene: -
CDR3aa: CASSHPATGLGFF
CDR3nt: TGTGCCAGCAGTCACCCCGCGACAGGATTGGGGTTCTTC

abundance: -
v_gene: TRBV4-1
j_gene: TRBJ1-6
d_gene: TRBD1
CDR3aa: CASSQALDRNSPLHF
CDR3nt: TGCGCCAGCAGCCAAGCTCTGGACAGGAATTCACCCCTCCACTTT

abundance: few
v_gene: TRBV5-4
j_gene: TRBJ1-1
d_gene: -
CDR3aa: CASSRDSSHTEAFF
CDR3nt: TGTGCCAGCAGCCGTGACAGTTCCCACACTGAAGCTTTCTTT

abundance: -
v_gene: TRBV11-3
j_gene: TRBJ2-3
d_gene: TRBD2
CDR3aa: CASSAGLAGPGTDTQYF
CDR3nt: TGTGCCAGCAGCGCGGGACTAGCGGGCCCCGGCACAGATACGCAGTATTTT

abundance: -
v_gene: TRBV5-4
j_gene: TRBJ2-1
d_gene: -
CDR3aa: CASSQRDWRVNNEQFF
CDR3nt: TGTGCCAGCAGCCAAAGGGACTGGAGAGTTAACAATGAGCAGTTCTTC

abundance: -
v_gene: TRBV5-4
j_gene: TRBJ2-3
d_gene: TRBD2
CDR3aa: CASSLKGGGFSDTQYF
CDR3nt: TGTGCCAGCAGCTTGAAGGGCGGGGGATTCTCAGATACGCAGTATTTT

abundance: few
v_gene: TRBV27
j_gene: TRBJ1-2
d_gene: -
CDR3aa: CASSFPGGLGYTF
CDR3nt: TGTGCCAGCAGTTTTCCCGGGGGGCTTGGCTACACCTTC

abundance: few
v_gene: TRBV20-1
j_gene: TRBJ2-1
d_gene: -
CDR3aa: CSVRAVYGNEQFF
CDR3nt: TGCAGTGTCAGGGCGGTGTATGGCAATGAGCAGTTCTTC

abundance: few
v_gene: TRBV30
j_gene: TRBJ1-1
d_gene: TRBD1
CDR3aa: CAWGQGATEAFF
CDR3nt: TGTGCCTGGGGACAGGGGGCGACTGAAGCTTTCTTT

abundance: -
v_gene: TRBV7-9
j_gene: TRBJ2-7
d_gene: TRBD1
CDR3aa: CASSFYAGGGEQYF
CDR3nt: TGTGCCAGCAGCTTTTACGCAGGGGGTGGCGAGCAGTACTTC

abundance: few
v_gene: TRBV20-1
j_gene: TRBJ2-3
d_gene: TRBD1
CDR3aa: CSASRLTGPYTDTQYF
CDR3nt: TGCAGTGCTAGCAGACTGACAGGGCCCTACACAGATACGCAGTATTTT

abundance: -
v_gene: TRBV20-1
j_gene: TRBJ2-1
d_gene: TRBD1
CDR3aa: CSVKRQGTYNEQFF
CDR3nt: TGCAGTGTTAAGAGACAGGGCACCTACAATGAGCAGTTCTTC

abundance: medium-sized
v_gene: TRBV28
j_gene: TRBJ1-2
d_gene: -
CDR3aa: CASSRPGRGIYGYTF
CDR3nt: TGTGCCAGCAGTCGTCCGGGACGAGGGATCTATGGCTACACCTTC

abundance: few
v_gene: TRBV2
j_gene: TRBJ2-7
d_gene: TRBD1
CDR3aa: CASSRQGGYEQYF
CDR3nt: TGTGCCAGCAGTAGACAGGGGGGATACGAGCAGTACTTC

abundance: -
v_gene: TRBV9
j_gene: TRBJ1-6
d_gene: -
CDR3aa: CASSVDTGQGSPLHF
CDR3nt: TGTGCCAGCAGCGTGGATACAGGGCAAGGATCACCCCTCCACTTT

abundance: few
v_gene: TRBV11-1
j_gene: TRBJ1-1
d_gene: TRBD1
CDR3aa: CASSIRGMNTEAFF
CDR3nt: TGTGCCAGCAGCATCAGGGGGATGAACACTGAAGCTTTCTTT

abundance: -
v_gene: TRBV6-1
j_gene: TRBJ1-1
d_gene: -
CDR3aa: CASRRTKNTEAFF
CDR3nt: TGTGCCAGCAGACGAACAAAGAACACTGAAGCTTTCTTT

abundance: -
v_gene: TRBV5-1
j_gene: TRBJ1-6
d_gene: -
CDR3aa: CASSLGESGSSYNSPLHF
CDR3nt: TGCGCCAGCAGCTTGGGGGAATCCGGGAGCTCCTATAATTCACCCCTCCACTTT

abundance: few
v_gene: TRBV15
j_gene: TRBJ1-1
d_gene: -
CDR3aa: CATSGPREAFF
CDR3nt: TGTGCCACCAGCGGGCCGCGGGAGGCTTTCTTT

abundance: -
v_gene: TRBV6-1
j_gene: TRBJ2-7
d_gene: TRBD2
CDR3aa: CASSELGLAVSREQYF
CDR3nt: TGTGCCAGCAGTGAACTCGGACTAGCGGTGTCCAGGGAGCAGTACTTC

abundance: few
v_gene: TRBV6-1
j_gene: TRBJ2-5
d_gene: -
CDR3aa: CASSDYGAREETQYF
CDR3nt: TGTGCCAGCAGTGATTATGGGGCACGAGAAGAGACCCAGTACTTC

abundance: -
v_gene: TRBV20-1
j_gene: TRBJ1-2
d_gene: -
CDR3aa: CSARTRRTPPGGYTF
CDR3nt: TGCAGTGCTAGGACGAGACGTACGCCGCCGGGCGGCTACACCTTC

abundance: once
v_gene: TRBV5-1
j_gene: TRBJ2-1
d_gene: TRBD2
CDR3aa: CASSSGSGGPYNEQFF
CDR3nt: TGCGCCAGCAGCTCAGGGAGCGGGGGGCCATACAATGAGCAGTTCTTC

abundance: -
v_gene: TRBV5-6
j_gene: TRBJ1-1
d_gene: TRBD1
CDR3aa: CASSLGTGARNTEAFF
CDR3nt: TGTGCCAGCAGCTTGGGGACAGGCGCACGGAACACTGAAGCTTTCTTT

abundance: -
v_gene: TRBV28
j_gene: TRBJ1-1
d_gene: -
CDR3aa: CASSSARAGGYEAFF
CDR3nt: TGTGCCAGCAGTTCGGCTCGGGCGGGGGGCTATGAAGCTTTCTTT

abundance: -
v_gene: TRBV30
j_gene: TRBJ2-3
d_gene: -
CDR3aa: CAWSLEGVADTQYF
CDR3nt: TGTGCCTGGAGTTTAGAGGGGGTCGCAGATACGCAGTATTTT

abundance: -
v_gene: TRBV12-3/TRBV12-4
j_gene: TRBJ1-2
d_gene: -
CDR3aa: CANSLWERGYTF
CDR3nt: TGTGCCAACAGTCTCTGGGAGAGGGGCTACACCTTC

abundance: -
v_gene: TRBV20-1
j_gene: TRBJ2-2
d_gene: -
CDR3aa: CSATRDANTGELFF
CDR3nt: TGCAGTGCCACAAGGGACGCGAACACCGGGGAGCTGTTTTTT

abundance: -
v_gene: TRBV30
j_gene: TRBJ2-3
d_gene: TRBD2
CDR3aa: CAWSMGLAGGIADTQYF
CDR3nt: TGTGCCTGGAGTATGGGACTAGCGGGGGGCATCGCAGATACGCAGTATTTT

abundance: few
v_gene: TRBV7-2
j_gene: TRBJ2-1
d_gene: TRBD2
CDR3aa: CASSLGTSGAGEQFF
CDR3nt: TGTGCCAGCAGCTTAGGGACTAGCGGGGCCGGTGAGCAGTTCTTC

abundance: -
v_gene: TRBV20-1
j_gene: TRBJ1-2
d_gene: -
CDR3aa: CSARGGEYGYTF
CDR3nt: TGCAGTGCTAGAGGAGGGGAGTATGGCTACACCTTC

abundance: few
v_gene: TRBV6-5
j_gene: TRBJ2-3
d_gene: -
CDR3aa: CASSYMWGKGADTQYF
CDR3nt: TGTGCCAGCAGTTATATGTGGGGGAAAGGTGCAGATACGCAGTATTTT

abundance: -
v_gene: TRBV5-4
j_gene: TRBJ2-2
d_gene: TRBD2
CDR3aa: CASSLSPSGGPTGELFF
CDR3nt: TGTGCCAGCAGCTTGTCCCCTAGCGGGGGCCCCACCGGGGAGCTGTTTTTT

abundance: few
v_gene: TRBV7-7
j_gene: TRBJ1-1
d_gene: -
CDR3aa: CASSLGSNTEAFF
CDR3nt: TGTGCCAGCAGCCTCGGTAGTAACACTGAAGCTTTCTTT

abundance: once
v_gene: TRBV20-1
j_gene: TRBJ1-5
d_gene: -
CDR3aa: CSARDRTGYSNQPQHF
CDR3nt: TGCAGTGCTAGAGATAGAACAGGGTATAGCAATCAGCCCCAGCATTTT

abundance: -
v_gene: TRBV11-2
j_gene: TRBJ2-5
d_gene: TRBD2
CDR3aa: CASSLAGGEETQYF
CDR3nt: TGTGCCAGCAGCTTAGCGGGGGGGGAAGAGACCCAGTACTTC

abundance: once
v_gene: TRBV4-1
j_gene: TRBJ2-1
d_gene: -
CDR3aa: CASSQDRGSYNEQFF
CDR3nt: TGCGCCAGCAGCCAAGATCGTGGCTCCTACAATGAGCAGTTCTTC

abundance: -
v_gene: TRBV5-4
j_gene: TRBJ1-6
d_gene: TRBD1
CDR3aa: CASSLGQGINSPLHF
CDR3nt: TGTGCCAGCAGCTTGGGACAGGGTATAAATTCACCCCTCCACTTT

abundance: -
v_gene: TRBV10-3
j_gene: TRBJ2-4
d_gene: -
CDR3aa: CAISEALLAKNIQYF
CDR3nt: TGTGCCATCAGTGAAGCCTTACTAGCCAAAAACATTCAGTACTTC

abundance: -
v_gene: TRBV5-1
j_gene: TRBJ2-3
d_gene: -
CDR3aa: CASSLGGKLGKATDTQYF
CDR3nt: TGCGCCAGCAGCTTGGGAGGGAAGTTGGGAAAGGCCACAGATACGCAGTATTTT

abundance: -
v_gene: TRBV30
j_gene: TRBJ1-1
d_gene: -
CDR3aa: CSNRGLRNTEAFF
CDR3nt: TGTTCAAATAGGGGACTAAGGAACACTGAAGCTTTCTTT

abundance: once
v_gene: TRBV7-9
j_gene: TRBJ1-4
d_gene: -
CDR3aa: CASSLHGKPATNEKLFF
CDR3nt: TGTGCCAGCAGCTTACATGGGAAACCGGCAACTAATGAAAAACTGTTTTTT

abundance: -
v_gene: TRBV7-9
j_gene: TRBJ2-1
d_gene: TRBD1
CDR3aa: CASSLKTGGVHNEQFF
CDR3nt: TGTGCCAGCAGCTTAAAAACAGGGGGCGTCCACAATGAGCAGTTCTTC

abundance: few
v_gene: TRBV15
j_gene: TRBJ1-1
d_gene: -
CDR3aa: CATSRERLQNTEAFF
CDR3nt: TGTGCCACCAGCAGAGAACGGCTCCAGAACACTGAAGCTTTCTTT

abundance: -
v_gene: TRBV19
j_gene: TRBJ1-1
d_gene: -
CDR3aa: CASSIGPNTEAFF
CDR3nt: TGTGCCAGTAGTATCGGCCCTAACACTGAAGCTTTCTTT

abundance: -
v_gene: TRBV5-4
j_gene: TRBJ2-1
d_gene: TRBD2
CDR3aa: CASTRGASGGNEQFF
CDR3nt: TGTGCCAGCACCCGTGGGGCTAGCGGGGGCAATGAGCAGTTCTTC